This TCR beta chain was captured by sequencing in a study of tissue T cells after allogeneic stem cell transplantation. The wider study: Patients with graft-versus-host disease had grafts: several unmodified, three CD34-selected and T-cell-depleted. Pre-transplant PBMCs were recipient-derived, available from a handful of GVHD patients. Findings and caveats of the study: Motif-based clustering found tissue-specific repertoire signatures shared across patients, though few clones were shared.

Note on this clone: The antigen is not known.

Libraries were prepared by immunoSEQ multiplex PCR; TCRdb keeps only in-frame clonotypes and omits some of them. The data contain tens of thousands of clones, about nine tenths of them singletons. V lost 1 base and J 3 bases, leaving 21 bases between the germline ends. Germline lookup yields CDR1 LGHDT and CDR2 YNNKEL (reference sequence). The CDR3 contains 18 residues. This receptor was obtained from a woman aged 40-69 years who later had graft-versus-host disease after an allogeneic stem cell transplant. This rearrangement joins TRBV3-1 (or the pseudogene TRBV3-2) to TRBJ2-5, with D hard to call. The sequenced sample was blood, obtained before transplantation. In DNA, the CDR3 is TGTGCCAGCAGCCAAGTATTGGATCCACCATATGCCGAAGAGACCCAGTACTTC. Translated, it gives CASSQVLDPPYAEETQYF.